Each of the 20 T cell receptor beta chains below was sequenced from the same sample in a study of blood T cell repertoires in COVID-19. Here immunoSEQ multiplex PCR was the method, and the copy in TCRdb shows in-frame clones only, minus some. Of 300,000 or so clones listed, around four fifths are singletons. Sequencing was performed on peripheral blood. These receptors came from a woman in her fifties or sixties with acute or convalescent COVID-19.

This chain connects TRBV5-1 to TRBJ2-7, with 12 bases that match TRBD2. Germline V lookup: CDR1 SGHRS, CDR2 YFSETQ. This CDR3 comprises 16 residues. The V segment lost 3 bases and the J segment 2 bases; nucleotides outside the gene matches: 6. The CDR3 coding sequence is TGCGCCAGCAGCTCGGGACTAGCGGGCCCGACCTACGAGCAGTACTTC. Its translation: CASSSGLAGPTYEQYF.

This clone was counted a few times. The chain is built from TRBV9 and TRBJ2-1; 8 positions agree with TRBD2. Looked up from germline, CDR1 is SGDLS and CDR2 is YYNGEE. CDR3 length: 17 amino acids. V dropped 1 base and J dropped 1; count of bases not matched to a gene: 7. CDR3 sequence: CASSVRSGRDSYNEQFF. CDR3 sequence (DNA): TGTGCCAGCAGCGTAAGGAGCGGGAGAGATTCCTACAATGAGCAGTTCTTC.

The chain has TRBV7-2 and TRBJ2-7; no clear D. Trimming removed 4 bases from V and 0 bases from J, with 4 bases in between. This CDR3 spans 12 amino acids. Germline V gene lookup returns CDR1 SGHTA and CDR2 FQGNSA. The CDR3 reads CASSSNSYEQYF. CDR3 bases: TGTGCCAGCAGCTCAAACTCCTACGAGCAGTACTTC.

This clone was detected only once. The chain couples TRBV13 to TRBJ1-1; D possibly corresponds to TRBD1 (5 bases). CDR1 and CDR2 (germline): PRHDT, FYEKMQ (reference sequence). The V and J ends lost 5 bases and 1 base respectively, with 14 bases between them. The CDR3 has 15 amino acids. The CDR3 nucleotides read TGTGCCAGCAGCCTTCAAGGACACCAGAACACTGAAGCTTTCTTT. This sequence encodes CASSLQGHQNTEAFF.

The chain is built from TRBV2 and TRBJ2-5; 14 bases are a match to TRBD2. This CDR3 has 15 residues. CDR1 and CDR2 from the germline V gene are SNHLY and FYNNEI. Trimming at V came to 3 bases and at J to 4 bases, leaving 1 base not matched to a gene. The CDR3 DNA follows: TGTGCCAGCAGTGAGACTAGCGGGGGGGGAGAGACCCAGTACTTC. It yields the protein CASSETSGGGETQYF.

The chain carries TRBV7-9 and TRBJ1-5; no definite D call. The CDR3 is 14 amino acids. V lost 5 bases and J 1 base, leaving 9 bases between the germline ends. The germline CDR1 and CDR2 sequences are SEHNR and FQNEAQ (reference sequence). The CDR3 DNA is TGTGCCAGCAGCCACCGAGGCAGCAATCAGCCCCAGCATTTT. As protein: CASSHRGSNQPQHF. Variable domain in full (rest from reference TRBV7-9 and TRBJ1-5): DTGVSQNPRHKITKRGQNVTFRCDPISEHNRLYWYRQTLGQGPEFLTYFQNEAQLEKSRLLSDRFSAERPKGSFSTLEIQRTEQGDSAMYLCASSHRGSNQPQHFGDGTRLSIL.

The J gene is TRBJ2-2, the V gene TRBV2; TRBD2 aligns across 11 bases. The V gene's germline CDR1 is SNHLY and CDR2 FYNNEI. The V gene end was trimmed by 5 bases and the J gene end by 2 bases; junction bases not matched to a gene: 4. The CDR3 contains 16 residues. The CDR3 here is CASSIAGGPNTGELFF. The CDR3 nucleotides are TGTGCCAGCAGTATAGCGGGAGGGCCAAACACCGGGGAGCTGTTTTTT.

This clone was counted once. The chain carries TRBV12-5 and TRBJ2-1, with D possibly TRBD1 on 5 matching bases. V was clipped by 2 bases and J by 4 bases, with 9 bases between them. CDR1 is LGHNT and CDR2 is FRNRAP in the germline V gene. The CDR3 has 14 residues. CDR3 residues: CASGLLPGYNEQFF. The DNA of the CDR3 is TGTGCTAGTGGTTTGCTCCCAGGGTACAATGAGCAGTTCTTC.

This CDR3 reads CASSGGPDGVNYGYTF. As DNA, the CDR3 is TGTGCCAGCAGTGGCGGCCCCGACGGGGTTAACTATGGCTACACCTTC. This chain links TRBV6-1 with TRBJ1-2; D uncertain. The CDR3 extends over 16 amino acids. V gave up 4 bases and J gave up 1 base, with 16 bases separating them. The germline V gene encodes CDR1 MNHNS and CDR2 SASEGT.

The V and J genes are TRBV6-2 or TRBV6-3 and TRBJ2-7, with 7 nucleotides matching TRBD1. This CDR3 spans 16 amino acids. The J segment lost 5 bases and the V segment lost 2 bases, leaving 12 bases of the junction unmatched. Germline V gene sequence: CDR1 MNHEY, CDR2 SVGEGT. CDR3 loop: CASSYGTGVHEDEQYF. CDR3 sequence (DNA): TGTGCCAGCAGTTACGGAACAGGGGTCCATGAAGACGAGCAGTACTTC.

The J gene is TRBJ1-1, the V gene TRBV5-1, with D possibly being TRBD1 (6 bases). The CDR3 runs to 13 residues. Germline CDR1 SGHRS, CDR2 YFSETQ. The ends were cut back, 4 bases at V and 4 bases at J, with 11 bases in the middle. CDR3 in DNA: TGCGCCAGCAGCCGGGGGGCGGGCACTGAAGCTTTCTTT. Its translation is CASSRGAGTEAFF.

The chain couples TRBV29-1 to TRBJ2-1; D is possibly TRBD2 (7 bases). CDR3 length: 13 amino acids. Trimming took off 5 bases at V and 6 bases at J, with 14 bases between the two ends. The germline V gene has CDR1 SQVTM and CDR2 ANQGSEA. DNA for the CDR3: TGCAGCGTTACCGTCCGGGGGGCCAATGAGCAGTTCTTC. Translation: CSVTVRGANEQFF.

In this sample, this clone turned up a few times. The rearrangement links TRBV19 to TRBJ2-2; 9 nucleotides line up with TRBD1. V trimming: 3 bases; J trimming: 4 bases; junction bases outside the gene matches: 9. This CDR3 comprises 17 residues. The germline CDR1 and CDR2 sequences are LNHDA and SQIVND (reference sequence). This CDR3 is CASSIQGTGPSTGELFF. The CDR3 nucleotides read TGTGCCAGTAGTATCCAGGGGACAGGGCCCTCCACCGGGGAGCTGTTTTTT.

The chain joins TRBV2 to TRBJ2-1, with a weak D call TRBD2 (6 bases). The CDR3 covers 15 residues. V gave up 4 bases and J gave up 4 bases, with 14 bases separating them. From germline, CDR1 is SNHLY and CDR2 FYNNEI. The CDR3 DNA reads as TGTGCCAGCAGTGGTCTTGTGGGAGGATACAATGAGCAGTTCTTC. It translates to CASSGLVGGYNEQFF.

The chain joins TRBV2 to TRBJ1-2; TRBD1 aligns across 7 bases. This CDR3 is 12 amino acids long. With 4 bases clipped from V and 10 bases from J, the junction kept 6 bases outside the gene matches. From germline, CDR1 is SNHLY and CDR2 FYNNEI. CDR3 residues: CASSGTGWIYTF. The CDR3 DNA sequence: TGTGCCAGCAGTGGGACAGGTTGGATCTACACCTTC.

This clone was picked up a small number of times. The rearrangement joins TRBV2 to TRBJ2-5, with 9 bases that match TRBD1. Germline assignment: CDR1 SNHLY and CDR2 FYNNEI. The length of the CDR3 is 15 residues. With 2 bases clipped from V and 5 bases from J, the junction kept 6 bases outside the gene matches. Written as DNA, the CDR3 is TGTGCCAGCAGTGAACAGGGACAGGGAGGGGAGACCCAGTACTTC. Translated: CASSEQGQGGETQYF. The variable domain in full, completed from reference TRBV2 and TRBJ2-5, reads EPEVTQTPSHQVTQMGQEVILRCVPISNHLYFYWYRQILGQKVEFLVSFYNNEISEKSEIFDDQFSVERPDGSNFTLKIRSTKLEDSAMYFCASSEQGQGGETQYFGPGTRLLVL.

The rearrangement joins TRBV28 to TRBJ2-2, with 11 bases fitting TRBD2. The ends lost 10 bases at V and 7 bases at J; junction bases unmatched: 8. The CDR3 has 14 residues. Germline V gene sequence: CDR1 MDHEN, CDR2 SYDVKM. The CDR3 protein is CATMTSGTIGELFF. DNA of the CDR3: TGTGCCACCATGACTAGCGGGACGATCGGGGAGCTGTTTTTT. Full variable domain (missing parts from reference TRBV28 and TRBJ2-2): DVKVTQSSRYLVKRTGEKVFLECVQDMDHENMFWYRQDPGLGLRLIYFSYDVKMKEKGDIPEGYSVSREKKERFSLILESASTNQTSMYLCATMTSGTIGELFFGEGSRLTVL.

In DNA, the CDR3 is TGTGCCAGCAGCTCCCGGACAGGGGCGTACACAGATACGCAGTATTTT. Its protein product is CASSSRTGAYTDTQYF. The V gene is TRBV7-2, the J gene TRBJ2-3; the match to TRBD1 covers 9 bases. V lost 4 bases, J lost 2 bases, and 7 bases stayed unmatched. The CDR3 spans 16 residues. CDR1 is SGHTA, CDR2 FQGNSA, per germline.

This chain uses TRBV6-1 with TRBJ2-3; 8 nucleotides align to TRBD1. J gave up 6 bases and V 3 bases, and 8 bases lay outside the gene matches. This CDR3 has 15 residues. Germline CDR1 reads MNHNS; CDR2 reads SASEGT. The DNA for the CDR3 is TGTGCCAGCAGTGATGCCCCAGGGGGCCGGGATACGCAGTATTTT. It codes for CASSDAPGGRDTQYF.

The CDR3 nucleotides are TGTGCCAGCAGCCTGGGACAGGGAGGCTCACCCCTCCACTTT. Translated, it gives CASSLGQGGSPLHF. V and J are TRBV3-1 (or the pseudogene TRBV3-2) and TRBJ1-6; TRBD1 agrees at 9 bases. This CDR3 has 14 residues. The trim removed 4 bases at V and 10 bases at J, leaving 5 bases unmatched. Germline V gene data show CDR1 as LGHDT and CDR2 as YNNKEL (reference sequence).